A single sample is the source of the 12 T cell receptor beta chains below, sequenced in a study of T cells after yellow fever vaccination. TCRdb reprocessed the 5' RACE reads with MiXCR, giving one entry per CDR3 protein. The top ten clones hold roughly 0.86% of a sample with around 250,000 distinct CDR3 sequences, 6.9% of them seen once. The sample here was CD4+ T cells sorted from PBMCs, taken 15 days after the yellow fever booster vaccination. The receptor set was obtained from a man aged 25-45 years who received the YFV17D yellow fever vaccine.

The J gene is TRBJ2-7, the V gene TRBV7-2; possible D gene TRBD2, 6 bases. The CDR3 consists of 12 residues. The germline V gene encodes CDR1 SGHTA and CDR2 FQGNSA. Trimming left V 5 bases short and J 5 bases short, with 10 bases between. DNA for the CDR3: TGTGCCAGCAGCACGGACTACAACGAGCAGTACTTC. Amino acid sequence: CASSTDYNEQYF. The full variable domain, completed using reference TRBV7-2 and TRBJ2-7, is GAGVSQSPSNKVTEKGKDVELRCDPISGHTALYWYRQSLGQGLEFLIYFQGNSAPDKSGLPSDRFSAERTGGSVSTLTIQRTQQEDSAVYLCASSTDYNEQYFGPGTRLTVT.

The rearrangement links TRBV11-2 to TRBJ2-1, with 12 bases aligning to TRBD2. Germline-derived CDR1 and CDR2 are SGHAT and FQNNGV. The CDR3 sequence is 18 residues long. V dropped 6 bases and J dropped 0; count of bases not matched to a gene: 9. As DNA, the CDR3 is TGTGCCAGCAGGTCCGGGACTAGCGGGTCGAGCTCCTACAATGAGCAGTTCTTC. Encoded protein: CASRSGTSGSSSYNEQFF.

V usage is TRBV10-3 and J usage is TRBJ2-7, with 15 bases identical to TRBD2. V was clipped by 2 bases and J by 4 bases; unmatched bases: 9. This CDR3 region has 18 residues. Germline V gene data show CDR1 as ENHRY and CDR2 as SYGVKD. This CDR3 is CAISEAGTSGRLVYEQYF. The CDR3 DNA reads as TGTGCCATCAGTGAGGCCGGGACTAGCGGGAGGTTGGTGTACGAGCAGTACTTC.

This clonotype was picked up many times. The V and J genes are TRBV5-5 and TRBJ2-5, with a weak D call TRBD2 (5 bases). There are 15 residues in the CDR3. The germline CDR1 and CDR2 sequences are SGHKS and YYEKEE (reference sequence). Trimming stripped 1 base from V and 5 bases from J, with 15 bases between. For the CDR3, the DNA is TGTGCCAGCAGCTTGCTGGCGGGCCCGTCTGAGACCCAGTACTTC. It encodes CASSLLAGPSETQYF.

This clonotype has a count of ten or more. The chain has TRBV7-2 and TRBJ1-1; tentative D call: TRBD1 (5 bases). Germline CDR1 and CDR2: SGHTA and FQGNSA. This CDR3 contains 13 residues. Deletions cut 1 base from V and 11 bases from J, with 14 bases between. The CDR3, as DNA: TGTGCCAGCAGCTTAGAAGCAGGCCCAGGGGCTTTCTTT. It specifies CASSLEAGPGAFF. The complete variable domain, with remaining parts taken from reference TRBV7-2 and TRBJ1-1, reads GAGVSQSPSNKVTEKGKDVELRCDPISGHTALYWYRQSLGQGLEFLIYFQGNSAPDKSGLPSDRFSAERTGGSVSTLTIQRTQQEDSAVYLCASSLEAGPGAFFGQGTRLTVV.

The chain recombines TRBV19 with TRBJ2-7; 10 positions agree with TRBD1. The CDR3 is 17 amino acids. Germline lookup yields CDR1 LNHDA and CDR2 SQIVND (reference sequence). V was pared by 5 bases and J by 0 bases, with 10 bases of the junction left unmatched. The CDR3 sequence is CASSLPPRTGGSYEQYF. The DNA of the CDR3 is TGTGCCAGTAGTCTTCCGCCCCGGACAGGGGGCTCCTACGAGCAGTACTTC.

This clonotype was detected ten times or more. V gene TRBV7-2 combines with J gene TRBJ2-4; D is possibly TRBD2 (6 bases). Germline V CDR1 and CDR2: SGHTA, FQGNSA. The CDR3 contains 14 residues. Trimming took off 4 bases at V and 15 bases at J, with 22 bases between the two ends. The CDR3 coding sequence is TGTGCCAGCAGCTCCCTGGGGCTGTCGGAGGGGAGGTACTTC. As protein: CASSSLGLSEGRYF.

This clonotype was detected only a few times. The chain is built from TRBV29-1 and TRBJ1-4; D is unresolved. The ends were cut back, 6 bases at V and 2 bases at J, with 7 bases in the middle. Germline CDR1 SQVTM, CDR2 ANQGSEA. This CDR3 spans 12 amino acids. CDR3 DNA sequence: TGCAGCGTAGGACGGACTAATGAAAAACTGTTTTTT. It encodes CSVGRTNEKLFF.

This clonotype has just a few counts. This sequence joins TRBV19 and TRBJ2-1; D perhaps matches TRBD2 (6 bases). CDR1 and CDR2 from the germline V gene are LNHDA and SQIVND (reference sequence). Trimming cost V 4 bases and J 1 base, with 11 bases left between them. This CDR3 comprises 15 residues. The CDR3 DNA is TGTGCCAGTAGTAAGGGCGGGACTTCCTACAATGAGCAGTTCTTC. Translating gives CASSKGGTSYNEQFF.

This clonotype was seen a few times. The chain is built from TRBV6-1 and TRBJ2-3; D might be TRBD2 (6 bases). V lost 5 bases, J lost 3 bases, and 12 bases lay in between. The CDR3 has 14 amino acids. Germline CDR1 MNHNS, CDR2 SASEGT. The DNA for the CDR3 is TGTGCCAGCAGTAAGCTAGCGCGGACAGATACGCAGTATTTT. Its translation: CASSKLARTDTQYF.

This chain uses TRBV28 with TRBJ2-2, with no clear D. V dropped 4 bases and J dropped 4 bases, with 13 bases sitting between them. CDR1 and CDR2 from the germline V gene are MDHEN and SYDVKM. The CDR3 contains 15 residues. The CDR3 DNA follows: TGTGCCAGCAGTTCTGCCGCCTTAGGCACCGGGGAGCTGTTTTTT. As protein: CASSSAALGTGELFF.

There are a few counts of this clonotype. The chain couples TRBV5-6 to TRBJ2-1, with D unclear. The CDR3 covers 13 residues. CDR1 SGHDT and CDR2 YYEEEE come from the germline V gene. V was pared by 2 bases and J by 4 bases, with 7 bases between. The CDR3 loop reads CASSFPVYNEQFF. In DNA form, the CDR3 reads TGTGCCAGCAGCTTTCCCGTATACAATGAGCAGTTCTTC.